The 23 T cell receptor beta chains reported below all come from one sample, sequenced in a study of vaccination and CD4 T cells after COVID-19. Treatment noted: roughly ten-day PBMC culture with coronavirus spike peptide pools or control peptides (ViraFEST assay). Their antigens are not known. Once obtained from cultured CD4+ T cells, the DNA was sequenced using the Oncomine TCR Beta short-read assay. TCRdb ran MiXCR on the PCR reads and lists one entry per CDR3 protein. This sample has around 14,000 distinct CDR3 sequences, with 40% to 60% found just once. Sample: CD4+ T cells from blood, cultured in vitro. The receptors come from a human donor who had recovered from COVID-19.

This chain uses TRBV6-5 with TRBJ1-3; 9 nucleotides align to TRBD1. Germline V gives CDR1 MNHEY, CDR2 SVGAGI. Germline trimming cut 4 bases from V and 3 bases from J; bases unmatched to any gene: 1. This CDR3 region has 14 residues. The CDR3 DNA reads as TGTGCCAGCAGTTGGACAGGGGATGGAAACACCATATATTTT. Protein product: CASSWTGDGNTIYF.

DNA of the CDR3: TGCGCCAGCAGAATTGGGACGGATAGCAATCAGCCCCAGCATTTT. Translation: CASRIGTDSNQPQHF. The chain combines TRBV5-1 with TRBJ1-5; maybe TRBD1 (5 bases). Trimming removed 5 bases at V and 0 bases at J, with 12 bases between. In germline, CDR1 is SGHRS, CDR2 YFSETQ. CDR3 length: 15 amino acids.

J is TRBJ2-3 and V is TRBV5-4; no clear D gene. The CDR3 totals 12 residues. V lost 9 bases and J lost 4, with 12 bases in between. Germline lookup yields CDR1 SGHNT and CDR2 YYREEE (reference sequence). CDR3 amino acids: CATQARADTQYF. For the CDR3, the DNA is TGTGCCACTCAAGCAAGGGCAGATACGCAGTATTTT.

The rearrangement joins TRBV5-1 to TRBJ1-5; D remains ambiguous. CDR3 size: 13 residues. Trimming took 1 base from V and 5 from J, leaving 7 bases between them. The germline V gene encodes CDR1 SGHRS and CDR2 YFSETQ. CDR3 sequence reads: CASSLSQDQPQHF. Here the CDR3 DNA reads TGCGCCAGCAGCTTGTCTCAGGATCAGCCCCAGCATTTT.

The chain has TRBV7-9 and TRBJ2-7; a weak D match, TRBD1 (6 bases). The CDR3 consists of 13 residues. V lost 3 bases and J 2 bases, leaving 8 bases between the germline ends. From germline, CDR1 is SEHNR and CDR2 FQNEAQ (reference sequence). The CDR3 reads CASSFTGTYEQYF. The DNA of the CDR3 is TGTGCCAGCAGCTTCACAGGGACCTACGAGCAGTACTTC. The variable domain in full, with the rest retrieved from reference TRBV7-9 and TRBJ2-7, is DTGVSQNPRHKITKRGQNVTFRCDPISEHNRLYWYRQTLGQGPEFLTYFQNEAQLEKSRLLSDRFSAERPKGSFSTLEIQRTEQGDSAMYLCASSFTGTYEQYFGPGTRLTVT.

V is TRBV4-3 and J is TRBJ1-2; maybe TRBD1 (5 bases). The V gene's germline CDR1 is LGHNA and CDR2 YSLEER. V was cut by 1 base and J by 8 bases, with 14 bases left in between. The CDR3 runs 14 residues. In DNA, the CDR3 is TGCGCCAGCAGCCAAGGGGGGGTCTTAGGGGGCTACACCTTC. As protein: CASSQGGVLGGYTF.

The CDR3 spells CASKLGSGSLTDTQYF. CDR3 sequence (DNA): TGTGCCAGCAAATTAGGAAGCGGGAGCCTGACAGATACGCAGTATTTT. V and J are TRBV6-2 or TRBV6-3 and TRBJ2-3; 8 bases map to TRBD2. This CDR3 has 16 amino acids. Germline lookup yields CDR1 MNHEY and CDR2 SVGEGT. J was trimmed by 3 bases and V by 7 bases; bases with no gene match: 12.

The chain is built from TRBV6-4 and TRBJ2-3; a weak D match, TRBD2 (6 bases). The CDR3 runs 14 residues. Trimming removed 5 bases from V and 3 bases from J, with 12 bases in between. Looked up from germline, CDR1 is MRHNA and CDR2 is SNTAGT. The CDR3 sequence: CASSPGTHTDTQYF. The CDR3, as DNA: TGTGCCAGCAGTCCCGGGACTCATACAGATACGCAGTATTTT.

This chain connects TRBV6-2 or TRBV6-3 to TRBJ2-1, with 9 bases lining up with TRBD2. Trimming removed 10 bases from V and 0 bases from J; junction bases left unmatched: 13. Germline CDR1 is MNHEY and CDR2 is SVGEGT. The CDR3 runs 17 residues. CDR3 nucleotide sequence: TGTGCCACTCGGGGACTAGCCCTCTCATTCTCCTACAATGAGCAGTTCTTC. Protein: CATRGLALSFSYNEQFF.

CDR3 sequence (DNA): TGTGCCAGCAGCTCCAGTCGTTCCCTAAGATATGGCTACACCTTC. This encodes CASSSSRSLRYGYTF. The chain combines TRBV11-2 with TRBJ1-2; D is uncertain. There are 15 residues in the CDR3. V was clipped by 4 bases and J by 5 bases, with 17 bases between them. CDR1 and CDR2 from the germline V gene are SGHAT and FQNNGV.

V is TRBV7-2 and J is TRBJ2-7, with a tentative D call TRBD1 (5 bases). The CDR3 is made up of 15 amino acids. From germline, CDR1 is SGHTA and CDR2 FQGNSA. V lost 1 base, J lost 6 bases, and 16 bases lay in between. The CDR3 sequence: CASSLDAGSNGEQYF. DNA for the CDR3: TGTGCCAGCAGCTTAGACGCAGGGTCTAATGGCGAGCAGTACTTC.

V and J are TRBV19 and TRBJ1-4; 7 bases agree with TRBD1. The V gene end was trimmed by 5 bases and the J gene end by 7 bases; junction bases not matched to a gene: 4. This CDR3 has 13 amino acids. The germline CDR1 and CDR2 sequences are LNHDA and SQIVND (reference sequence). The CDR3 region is CASSWDSGEKLFF. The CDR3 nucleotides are TGTGCCAGTAGTTGGGACAGTGGTGAAAAACTGTTTTTT.

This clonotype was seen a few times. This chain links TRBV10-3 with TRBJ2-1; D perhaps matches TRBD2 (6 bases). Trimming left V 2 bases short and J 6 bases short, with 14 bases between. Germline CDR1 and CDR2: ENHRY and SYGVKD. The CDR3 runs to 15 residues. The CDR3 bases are TGTGCCATCAGTGAGCCCCTAGCGTATGGCAATGAGCAGTTCTTC. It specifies CAISEPLAYGNEQFF.

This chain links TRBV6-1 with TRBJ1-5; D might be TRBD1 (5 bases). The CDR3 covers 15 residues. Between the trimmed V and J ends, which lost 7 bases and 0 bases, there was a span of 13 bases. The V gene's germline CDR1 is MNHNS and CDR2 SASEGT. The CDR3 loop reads CASKRGTLSNQPQHF. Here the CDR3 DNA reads TGTGCCAGCAAGAGAGGGACCCTTAGCAATCAGCCCCAGCATTTT.

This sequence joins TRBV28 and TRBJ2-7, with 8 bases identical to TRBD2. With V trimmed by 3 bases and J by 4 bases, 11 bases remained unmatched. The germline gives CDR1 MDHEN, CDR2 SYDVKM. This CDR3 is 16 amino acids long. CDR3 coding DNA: TGTGCCAGCAGTTTCCCCGGGACTAGTCTGAGATACGAGCAGTACTTC. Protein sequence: CASSFPGTSLRYEQYF.

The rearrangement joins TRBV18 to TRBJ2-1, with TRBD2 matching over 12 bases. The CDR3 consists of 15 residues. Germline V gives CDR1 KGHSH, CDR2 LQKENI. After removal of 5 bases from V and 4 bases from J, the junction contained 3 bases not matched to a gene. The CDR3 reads CASSEGLAGYNEQFF. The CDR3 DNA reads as TGTGCCAGCTCAGAGGGACTAGCGGGTTACAATGAGCAGTTCTTC.

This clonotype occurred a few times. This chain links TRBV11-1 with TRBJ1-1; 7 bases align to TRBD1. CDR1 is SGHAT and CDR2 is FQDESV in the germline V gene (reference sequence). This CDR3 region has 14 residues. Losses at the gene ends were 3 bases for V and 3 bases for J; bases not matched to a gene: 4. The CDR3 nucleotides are TGTGCCAGCAGCTTCTCAACAGGGGACACTGAAGCTTTCTTT. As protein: CASSFSTGDTEAFF.

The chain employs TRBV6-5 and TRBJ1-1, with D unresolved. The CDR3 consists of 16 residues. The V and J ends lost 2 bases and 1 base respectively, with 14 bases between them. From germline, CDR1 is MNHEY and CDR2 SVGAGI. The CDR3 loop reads CASSYPLTYGNTEAFF. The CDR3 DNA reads TGTGCCAGCAGTTACCCCCTGACCTACGGGAACACTGAAGCTTTCTTT.

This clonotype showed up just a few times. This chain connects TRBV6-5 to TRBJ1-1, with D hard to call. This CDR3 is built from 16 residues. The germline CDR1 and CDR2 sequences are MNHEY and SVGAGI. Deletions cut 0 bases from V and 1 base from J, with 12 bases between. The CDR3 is CASSYSGSATNTEAFF. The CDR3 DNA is TGTGCCAGCAGTTACTCAGGCAGTGCTACGAACACTGAAGCTTTCTTT.

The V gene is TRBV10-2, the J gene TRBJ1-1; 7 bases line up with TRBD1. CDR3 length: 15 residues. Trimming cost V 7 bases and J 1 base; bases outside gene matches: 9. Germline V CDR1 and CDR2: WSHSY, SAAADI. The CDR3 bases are TGCGCCAGCACGGGAACCGGGACAGAGAACACTGAAGCTTTCTTT. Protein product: CASTGTGTENTEAFF.

The CDR3 DNA reads as TGTGCCAGCAGTGAAGGGGCGGGGGTCAATCAGCCCCAGCATTTT. Translated: CASSEGAGVNQPQHF. The V and J genes are TRBV2 and TRBJ1-5, with D possibly matching TRBD1 (5 bases). Trimming left V 1 base short and J 3 bases short, with 10 bases between. Germline V gene lookup returns CDR1 SNHLY and CDR2 FYNNEI. This CDR3 has 15 residues.

The CDR3 reads CASSFTSGGLSSYTF. CDR3 DNA sequence: TGTGCCAGCAGTTTCACCTCCGGAGGTCTTAGCAGCTACACCTTC. The V gene is TRBV28, the J gene TRBJ1-2; D uncertain. Germline assignment: CDR1 MDHEN and CDR2 SYDVKM. Trimming removed 3 bases at V and 9 bases at J, with 20 bases between. CDR3 length equals 15 residues.

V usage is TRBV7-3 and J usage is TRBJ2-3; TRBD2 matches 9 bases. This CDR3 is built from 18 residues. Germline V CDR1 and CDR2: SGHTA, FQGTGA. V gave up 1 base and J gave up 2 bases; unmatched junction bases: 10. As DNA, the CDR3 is TGTGCCAGCAGCTTAAACTCCTTAGCGGGAGTTGCCACAGATACGCAGTATTTT. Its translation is CASSLNSLAGVATDTQYF.